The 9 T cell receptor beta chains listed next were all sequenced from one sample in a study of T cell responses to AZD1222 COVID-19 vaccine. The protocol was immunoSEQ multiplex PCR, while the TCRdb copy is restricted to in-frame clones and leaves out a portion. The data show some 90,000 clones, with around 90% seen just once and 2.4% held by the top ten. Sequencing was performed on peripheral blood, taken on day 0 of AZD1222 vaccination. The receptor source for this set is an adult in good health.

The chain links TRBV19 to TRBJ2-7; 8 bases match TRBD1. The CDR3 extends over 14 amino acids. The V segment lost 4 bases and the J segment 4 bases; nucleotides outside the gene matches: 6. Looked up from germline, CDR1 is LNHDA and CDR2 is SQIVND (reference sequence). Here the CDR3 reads CASSKGQGWYEQYF. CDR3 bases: TGTGCCAGTAGTAAAGGACAGGGTTGGTACGAGCAGTACTTC.

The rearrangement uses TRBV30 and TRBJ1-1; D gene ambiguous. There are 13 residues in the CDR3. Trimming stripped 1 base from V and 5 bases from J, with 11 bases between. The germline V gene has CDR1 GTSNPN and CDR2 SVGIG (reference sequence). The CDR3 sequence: CAWSGVGRTEAFF. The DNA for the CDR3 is TGTGCCTGGAGTGGGGTGGGGAGGACTGAAGCTTTCTTT.

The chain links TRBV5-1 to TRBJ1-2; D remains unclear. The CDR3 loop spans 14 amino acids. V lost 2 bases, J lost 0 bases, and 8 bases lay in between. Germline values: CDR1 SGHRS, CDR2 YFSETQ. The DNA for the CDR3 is TGCGCCAGCAGCTTAGGGCCTGCTAACTATGGCTACACCTTC. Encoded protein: CASSLGPANYGYTF.

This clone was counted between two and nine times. The CDR3 here is CASSTQGGGSPLHF. CDR3 sequence (DNA): TGTGCCAGCAGTACACAGGGAGGTGGATCACCCCTCCACTTT. The chain uses TRBV7-9 and TRBJ1-6; tentative D call: TRBD1 (6 bases). Trimming left V 6 bases short and J 10 bases short, with 16 bases between. Germline V CDR1 and CDR2: SEHNR, FQNEAQ (reference sequence). The CDR3 length is 14 residues.

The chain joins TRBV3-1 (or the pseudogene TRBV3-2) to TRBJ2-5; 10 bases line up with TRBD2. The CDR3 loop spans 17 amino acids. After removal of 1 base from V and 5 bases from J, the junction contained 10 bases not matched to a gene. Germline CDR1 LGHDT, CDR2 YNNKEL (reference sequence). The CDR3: CASSQGGVAGGLETQYF. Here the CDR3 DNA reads TGTGCCAGCAGCCAAGGGGGCGTAGCGGGGGGCCTCGAGACCCAGTACTTC.

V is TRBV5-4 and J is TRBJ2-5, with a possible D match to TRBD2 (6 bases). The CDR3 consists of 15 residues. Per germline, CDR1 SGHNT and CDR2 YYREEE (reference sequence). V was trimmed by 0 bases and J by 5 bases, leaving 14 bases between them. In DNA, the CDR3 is TGTGCCAGCAGCTTGGCGGGAGAACATCTTGAGACCCAGTACTTC. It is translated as CASSLAGEHLETQYF.

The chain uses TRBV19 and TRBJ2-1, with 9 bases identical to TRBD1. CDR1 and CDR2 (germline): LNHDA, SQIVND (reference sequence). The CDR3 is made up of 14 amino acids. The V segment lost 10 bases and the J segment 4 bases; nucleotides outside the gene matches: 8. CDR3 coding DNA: TGTGCCACCAGATCCGGGACAGGGTACAATGAGCAGTTCTTC. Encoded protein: CATRSGTGYNEQFF.

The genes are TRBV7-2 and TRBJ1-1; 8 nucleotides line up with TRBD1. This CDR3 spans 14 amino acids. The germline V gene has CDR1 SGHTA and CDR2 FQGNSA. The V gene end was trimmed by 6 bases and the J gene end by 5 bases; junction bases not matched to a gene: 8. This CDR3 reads CASSIAGGHTEAFF. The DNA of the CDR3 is TGTGCCAGCAGTATCGCAGGGGGCCATACTGAAGCTTTCTTT.

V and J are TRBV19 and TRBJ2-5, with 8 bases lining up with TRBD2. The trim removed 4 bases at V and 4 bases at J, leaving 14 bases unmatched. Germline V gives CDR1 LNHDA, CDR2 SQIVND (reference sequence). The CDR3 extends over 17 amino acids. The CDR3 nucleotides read TGTGCCAGTAGTACAGCCTGGGTAGCGGGGATGAGAGAGACCCAGTACTTC. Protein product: CASSTAWVAGMRETQYF.